Here is one TCR beta chain with its context. The antigen is undetermined. The CDR3 contains 14 residues. V was clipped by 3 bases and J by 2 bases, with 8 bases between them. This record comes from a study of identical twins. A universal primer site arose from template switching, and cDNA bore unique molecular identifiers. TCRdb passed the 5' RACE reads through MiXCR, listing each CDR3 protein once. The repertoire holds approximately 190,000 distinct CDR3 sequences, with 15% as singletons. Whole-study results and caveats: Alpha sequences out of frame and shared by twins had excess low generation probability. Fewer insertions characterized abundant cord blood beta clonotypes, whereas memory repertoires showed none.

These same data were also listed under a study on T cells expressing NK-cell markers. Per that paper: The CD3+CD56-NKG2C+ fraction was also led by these clonotypes in several donors.

The sequence was collected from a woman between 18 and 29 years old in good health. Material for sequencing was CD8+ T cells sorted from blood. V is TRBV12-3 or TRBV12-4 and J is TRBJ2-1, with D possibly TRBD1 on 5 matching bases. CDR3 in DNA: TGTGCCAGCAGTTTGGACAACGCCTACAATGAGCAGTTCTTC. Protein product: CASSLDNAYNEQFF.